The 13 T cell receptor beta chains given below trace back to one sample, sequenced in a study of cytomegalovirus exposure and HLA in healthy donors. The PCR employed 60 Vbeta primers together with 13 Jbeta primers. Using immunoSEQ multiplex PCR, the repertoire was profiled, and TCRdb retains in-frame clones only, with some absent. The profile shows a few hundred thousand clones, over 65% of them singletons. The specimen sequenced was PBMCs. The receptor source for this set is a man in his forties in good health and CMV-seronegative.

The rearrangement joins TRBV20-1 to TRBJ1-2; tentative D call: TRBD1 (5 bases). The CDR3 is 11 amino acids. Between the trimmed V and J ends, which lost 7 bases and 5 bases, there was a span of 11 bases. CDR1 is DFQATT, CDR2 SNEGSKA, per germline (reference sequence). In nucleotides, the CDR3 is TGCAGTGTTCAGGGATGGTATGGCTACACCTTC. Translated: CSVQGWYGYTF.

CDR3 region: CASSLGTALNTGELFF. The CDR3 nucleotides are TGCGCCAGCAGCTTGGGGACAGCCTTGAACACCGGGGAGCTGTTTTTT. This chain links TRBV5-1 with TRBJ2-2, with D perhaps TRBD1 (6 bases). Germline assignment: CDR1 SGHRS and CDR2 YFSETQ. The CDR3 runs 16 residues. V was clipped by 0 bases and J by 1 base, with 10 bases between them.

The CDR3 sequence is CASSESNRGQVNYGYTF. Here the CDR3 DNA reads TGTGCCAGCAGTGAATCAAACAGGGGGCAGGTAAACTATGGCTACACCTTC. This sequence joins TRBV25-1 and TRBJ1-2; TRBD1 agrees at 9 bases. CDR1 and CDR2 (germline): MGHDK, SYGVNS. Losses at the gene ends were 1 base for V and 2 bases for J; bases not matched to a gene: 8. There are 17 residues in the CDR3.

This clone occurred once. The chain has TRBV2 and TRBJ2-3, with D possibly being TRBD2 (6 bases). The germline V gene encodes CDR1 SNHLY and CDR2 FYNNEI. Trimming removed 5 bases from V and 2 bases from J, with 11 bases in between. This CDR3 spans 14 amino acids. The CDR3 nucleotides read TGTGCCAGCAGTTTAGCGGATTACACAGATACGCAGTATTTT. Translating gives CASSLADYTDTQYF.

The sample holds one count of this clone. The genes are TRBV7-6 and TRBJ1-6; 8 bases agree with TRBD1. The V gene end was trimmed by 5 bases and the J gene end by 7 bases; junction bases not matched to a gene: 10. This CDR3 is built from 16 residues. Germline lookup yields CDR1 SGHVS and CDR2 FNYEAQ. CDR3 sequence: CASSESRQGTNSPLHF. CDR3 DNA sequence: TGTGCCAGCAGCGAATCTAGACAGGGGACGAATTCACCCCTCCACTTT.

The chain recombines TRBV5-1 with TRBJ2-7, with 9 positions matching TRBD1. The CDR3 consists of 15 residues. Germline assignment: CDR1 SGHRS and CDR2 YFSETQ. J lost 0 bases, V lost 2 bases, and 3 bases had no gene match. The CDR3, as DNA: TGCGCCAGCAGCTTCGGACAGGGGACCTCCTACGAGCAGTACTTC. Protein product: CASSFGQGTSYEQYF. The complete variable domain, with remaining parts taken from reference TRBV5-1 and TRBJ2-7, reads KAGVTQTPRYLIKTRGQQVTLSCSPISGHRSVSWYQQTPGQGLQFLFEYFSETQRNKGNFPGRFSGRQFSNSRSEMNVSTLELGDSALYLCASSFGQGTSYEQYFGPGTRLTVT.

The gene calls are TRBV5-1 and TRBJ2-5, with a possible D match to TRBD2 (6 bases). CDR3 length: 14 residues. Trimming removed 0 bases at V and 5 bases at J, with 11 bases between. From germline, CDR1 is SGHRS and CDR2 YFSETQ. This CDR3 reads CASSLERGGETQYF. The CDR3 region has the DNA TGCGCCAGCAGCTTGGAGCGTGGGGGGGAGACCCAGTACTTC.

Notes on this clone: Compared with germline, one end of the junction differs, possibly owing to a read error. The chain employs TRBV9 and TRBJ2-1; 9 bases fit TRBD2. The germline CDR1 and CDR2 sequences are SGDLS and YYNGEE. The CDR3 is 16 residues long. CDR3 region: CASSVDGRGGYDEQFF. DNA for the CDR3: TGTGCCAGCAGCGTAGACGGGCGGGGGGGCTACGATGAGCAGTTCTTC.

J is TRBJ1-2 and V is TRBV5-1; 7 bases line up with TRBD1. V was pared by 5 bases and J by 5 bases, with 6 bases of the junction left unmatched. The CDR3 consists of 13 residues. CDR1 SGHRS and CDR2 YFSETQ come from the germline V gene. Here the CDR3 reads CASSSGQIYGYTF. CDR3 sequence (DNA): TGCGCCAGCAGTTCGGGACAGATTTATGGCTACACCTTC.

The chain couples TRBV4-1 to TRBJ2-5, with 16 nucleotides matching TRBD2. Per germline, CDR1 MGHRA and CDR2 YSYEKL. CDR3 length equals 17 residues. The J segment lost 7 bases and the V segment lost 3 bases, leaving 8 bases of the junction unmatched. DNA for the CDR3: TGCGCCAGCAGCCAGGGGACTAGCGGGGGGGCGATGGGGACCCAGTACTTC. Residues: CASSQGTSGGAMGTQYF.

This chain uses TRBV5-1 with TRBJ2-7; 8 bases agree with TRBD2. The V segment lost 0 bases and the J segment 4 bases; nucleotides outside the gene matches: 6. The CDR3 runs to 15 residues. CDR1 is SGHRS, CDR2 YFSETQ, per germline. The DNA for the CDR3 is TGCGCCAGCAGCTTGGTTGGCGGGGGGAGTTACGAGCAGTACTTC. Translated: CASSLVGGGSYEQYF.

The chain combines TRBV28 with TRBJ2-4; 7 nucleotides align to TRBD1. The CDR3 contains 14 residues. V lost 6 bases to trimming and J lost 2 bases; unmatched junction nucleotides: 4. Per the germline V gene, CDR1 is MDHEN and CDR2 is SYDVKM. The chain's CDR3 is CASRTTGTKNIQYF. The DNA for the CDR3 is TGTGCCAGCAGAACGACAGGGACCAAAAACATTCAGTACTTC.

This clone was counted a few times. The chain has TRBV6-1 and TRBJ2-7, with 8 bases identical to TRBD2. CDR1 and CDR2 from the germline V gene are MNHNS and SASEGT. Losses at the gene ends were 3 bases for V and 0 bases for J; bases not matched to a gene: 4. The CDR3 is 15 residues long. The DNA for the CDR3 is TGTGCCAGCAGTGAGATAGCGGGAACCTCCTACGAGCAGTACTTC. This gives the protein CASSEIAGTSYEQYF.